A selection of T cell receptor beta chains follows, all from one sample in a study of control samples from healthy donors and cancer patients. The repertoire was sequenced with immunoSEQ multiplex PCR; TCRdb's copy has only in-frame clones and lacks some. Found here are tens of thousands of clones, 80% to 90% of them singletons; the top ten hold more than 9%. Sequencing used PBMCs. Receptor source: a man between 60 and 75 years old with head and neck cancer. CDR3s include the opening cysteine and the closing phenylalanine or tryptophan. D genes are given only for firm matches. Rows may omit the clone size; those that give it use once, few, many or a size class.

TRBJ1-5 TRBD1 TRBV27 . TGTGCCAGCAGTCCACGACAGGGAAGTCAGCCCCAGCATTTT CASSPRQGSQPQHF
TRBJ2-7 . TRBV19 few TGTGCCAGTAAGGTTGGGGACGGCCCTCGCGAGCAGTACTTC CASKVGDGPREQYF
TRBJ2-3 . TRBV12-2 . TGTTCGCGCACAGATACGCAGTATTTT CSRTDTQYF
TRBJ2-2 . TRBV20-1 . TGCAGTGCTAGTGTTCTAGCCTTGGGGGAGCTGTTTTTT CSASVLALGELFF
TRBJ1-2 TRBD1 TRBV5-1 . TGCGCCAGCAGCCCTAGGGGACAGGGGGCGTCTGGCTACACCTTC CASSPRGQGASGYTF
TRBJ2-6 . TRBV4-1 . TGCGCCAGCAGCCAAGTAAGGATTCTACTCTCTGGGGCCAACGTCCTGACTTTC CASSQVRILLSGANVLTF
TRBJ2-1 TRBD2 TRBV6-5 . TGTGCCAGCAAACCGGGACTAGCTCTCGATGAGCAGTTCTTC CASKPGLALDEQFF
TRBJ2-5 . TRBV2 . TGTGCCAGCAGACCACAGGGGGGGGAGCAAGAGACCCAGTACTTC CASRPQGGEQETQYF
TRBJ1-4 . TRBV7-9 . TGTGCCAGCAGCTCCGGGGGCAGTGGAGAAAAACTGTTTTTT CASSSGGSGEKLFF
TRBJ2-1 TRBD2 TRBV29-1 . TGCAGCGTTGGTCGGCGGGAGAGCTACAATGAGCAGTTCTTC CSVGRRESYNEQFF
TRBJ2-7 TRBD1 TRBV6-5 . TGTGCCAGCAGTTACTCAGGACAGGGGGGCTACGAGCAGTACTTC CASSYSGQGGYEQYF
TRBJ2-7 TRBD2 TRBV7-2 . TGTGCCAGCAGCTTAGCCGGGACTAGCGGGAGGTACTCCTACGAGCAGTACTTC CASSLAGTSGRYSYEQYF
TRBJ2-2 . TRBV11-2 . TGTGCCAGCAGCGCCCCAGTATGGGGACGGGCCGGGGAGCTGTTTTTT CASSAPVWGRAGELFF
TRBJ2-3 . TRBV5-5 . TGTGCCAGCAGCTTTCGACAGACAGATACGCAGTATTTT CASSFRQTDTQYF
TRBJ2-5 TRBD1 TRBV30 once TGTGCCTGGAGCCAGGGGGCATGGGAGACCCAGTACTTC CAWSQGAWETQYF
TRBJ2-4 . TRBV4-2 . TGTGCCAGCAGCCAAGACCAGGGGAGGAGGAGGGAAAACATTCAGTACTTC CASSQDQGRRRENIQYF
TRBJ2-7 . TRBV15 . TGTGCCACCAGCAGAGATCGGGCAGGGGTTGACGAGCAGTACTTC CATSRDRAGVDEQYF
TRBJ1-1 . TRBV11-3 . TGTGCCAGCAGCTTAGGGGCAGGACTGAACACTGAAGCTTTCTTT CASSLGAGLNTEAFF
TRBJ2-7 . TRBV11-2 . TGTGCCAGCAGCTCCCAAGGGGCCTCTGTCCACGAGCAGTACTTC CASSSQGASVHEQYF
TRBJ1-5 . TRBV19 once TGTGCCAGTACCACGGACAGATCATATAGCAATCAGCCCCAGCATTTT CASTTDRSYSNQPQHF
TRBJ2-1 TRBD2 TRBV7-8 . TGTGCCAGCAGCTTTTTAGCGGGAGGGCCGGCGGAGTCTTACAATGAGCAGTTCTTC CASSFLAGGPAESYNEQFF
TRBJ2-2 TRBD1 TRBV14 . TGTGCCAGCAGCCACTACAAGGGGGCGATCCGAATCGGGGAGCTGTTTTTT CASSHYKGAIRIGELFF
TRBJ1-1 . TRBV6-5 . TGTGCCAGCAGTTACAGCGTAGGGTTGAACACTGAAGCTTTCTTT CASSYSVGLNTEAFF
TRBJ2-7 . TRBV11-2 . TGTGCCAGCAGCTTAATCAGCTACGAGCAGTACTTC CASSLISYEQYF
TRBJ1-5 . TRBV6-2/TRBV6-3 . TGTGCCAGCAGTTCCCTCCCGAGGGGCAATCAGCCCCAGCATTTT CASSSLPRGNQPQHF
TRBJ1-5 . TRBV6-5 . TGTGCCAGCACCTCCTTTGGGCTTGGCAATCAGCCCCAGCATTTT CASTSFGLGNQPQHF
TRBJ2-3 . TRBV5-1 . TGCGCCAGCAGACTTCCTAGCACAGATACGCAGTATTTT CASRLPSTDTQYF
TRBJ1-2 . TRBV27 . TGTGCCAGCAGTCCCGACCGCCGGGTGACGGGCTACACCTTC CASSPDRRVTGYTF
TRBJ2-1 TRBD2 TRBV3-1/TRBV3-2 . TGTGCCAGCAGCCAACCCCTCCCCGGGGGGTGGTGGAATGAGCAGTTCTTC CASSQPLPGGWWNEQFF
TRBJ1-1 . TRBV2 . TGTGCCAGCAGTGAATCGTGGGACACTGAAGCTTTCTTT CASSESWDTEAFF
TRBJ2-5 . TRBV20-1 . TGCAGTGTCCTAGGGCAAGAGACCCAGTACTTC CSVLGQETQYF
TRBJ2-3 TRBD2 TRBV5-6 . TGTGCCAGCAGCAGGGGGACTAGCGGGAGGGCCACAGATACGCAGTATTTT CASSRGTSGRATDTQYF
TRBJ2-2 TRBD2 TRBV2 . TGTGCCAGCAGTCTAGGTAGCGGGAGTCGTACCGGGGAGCTGTTTTTT CASSLGSGSRTGELFF
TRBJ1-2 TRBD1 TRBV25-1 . TGTGCCAGCAGAGCATCCGGGACAGGGGACAACTATGGCTACACCTTC CASRASGTGDNYGYTF
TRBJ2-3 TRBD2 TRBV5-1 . TGCGCCAGCAGCTCGGGACTAGCGGGGACCCGCACAGATACGCAGTATTTT CASSSGLAGTRTDTQYF
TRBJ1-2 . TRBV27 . TGTGCCAGCAGCCCACAGGACAACTATGGCTACACCTTC CASSPQDNYGYTF
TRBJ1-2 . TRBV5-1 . TGCGCCAGCAGCAGAACACCAGCTAACTATGGCTACACCTTC CASSRTPANYGYTF
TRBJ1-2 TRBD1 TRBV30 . TGTGCCTGGAGTGCAGGGGGCCATGGCTACACCTTC CAWSAGGHGYTF
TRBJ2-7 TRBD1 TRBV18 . TGTGCCAGCTCAATAGGACAGGGGTTCGAGCAGTACTTC CASSIGQGFEQYF
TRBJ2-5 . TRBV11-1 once TGTGCCAGCAGCTTATGGCAGCAAGAGACCCAGTACTTC CASSLWQQETQYF
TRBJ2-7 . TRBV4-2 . TGTGCCAGCAGCCAAGGCGTCAGGGCCTCCTACGAGCAGTACTTC CASSQGVRASYEQYF
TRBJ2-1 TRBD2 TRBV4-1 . TGCGCCAGCAGCCGAGTAATAGCGGGAGTGGGGGCCGATGAGCAGTTCTTC CASSRVIAGVGADEQFF
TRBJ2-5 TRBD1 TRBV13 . TGTGCCAGCAGTCTTCAGGGGGCGGAGACCCAGTACTTC CASSLQGAETQYF
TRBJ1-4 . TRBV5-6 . TGTGCCAGCAGCTTGCAAGGGTACCGTGAAAAACTGTTTTTT CASSLQGYREKLFF
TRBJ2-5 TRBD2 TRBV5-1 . TGCGCCAGCAGGGACACAGGGTGGGCATCGACTAGCGCAGTCCAAGAGACCCAGTACTTC CASRDTGWASTSAVQETQYF
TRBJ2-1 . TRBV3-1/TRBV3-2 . TGTGCCAGCAGCCTCAGCCCTAACCCGGGGAATGAGCAGTTCTTC CASSLSPNPGNEQFF
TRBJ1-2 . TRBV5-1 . TGCGCCAGCAGCTTGGTGGCGCTTAACTTAGGTGGCTACACCTTC CASSLVALNLGGYTF
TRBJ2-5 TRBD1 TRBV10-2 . TGCGCCAGCAGATTAGACAGGGGCGGTCAGACCCAGTACTTC CASRLDRGGQTQYF
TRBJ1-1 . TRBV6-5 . TGTGCCAGCAGTTATCACCCTCGGACAGCTGAAGCTTTCTTT CASSYHPRTAEAFF
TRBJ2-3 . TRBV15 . TGTGCCACCAGCATCGGCGAGGGGTCCACAGATACGCAGTATTTT CATSIGEGSTDTQYF
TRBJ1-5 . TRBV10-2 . TGCGCCAGCACCCAATCACAGGAGAATCAGCCCCAGCATTTT CASTQSQENQPQHF